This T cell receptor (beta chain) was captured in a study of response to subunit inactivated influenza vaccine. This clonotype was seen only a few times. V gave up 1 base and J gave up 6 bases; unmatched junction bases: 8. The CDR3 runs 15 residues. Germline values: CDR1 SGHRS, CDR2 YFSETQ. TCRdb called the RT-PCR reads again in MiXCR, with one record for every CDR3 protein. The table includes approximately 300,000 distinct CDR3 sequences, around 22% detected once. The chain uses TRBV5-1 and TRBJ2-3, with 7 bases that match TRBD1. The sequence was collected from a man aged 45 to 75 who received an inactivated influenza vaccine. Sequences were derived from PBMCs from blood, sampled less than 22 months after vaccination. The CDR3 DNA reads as TGCGCCAGCAGCTTGAAGGGGGCTTTCTCTGATACGCAGTATTTT. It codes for CASSLKGAFSDTQYF.